This T cell receptor (beta chain) was documented in a study of blood T cell repertoires in COVID-19. Background on the study: Material from acute and convalescent COVID-19 was sourced from the United States, Italy and Spain.

The CDR3 length is 16 residues. The ends lost 0 bases at V and 0 bases at J; junction bases unmatched: 4. The germline V gene encodes CDR1 LGHNT and CDR2 FRNRAP. As handled by the study authors: Amplification with reference gene primers provided the estimates of nucleated cell counts. Data came from immunoSEQ multiplex PCR; TCRdb stores just in-frame clones and leaves some out. That table furnishes V, J and clone size, whereas the DNA furnished D and trimming. The sample lists approximately 330,000 clones; more than 75% were seen once. V and J are TRBV12-5 and TRBJ1-1; TRBD1 aligns across 7 bases. This receptor was obtained from a woman in her forties or fifties with active or convalescent COVID-19. Input material: peripheral blood. The DNA for the CDR3 is TGTGCTAGTGGTTTGGTACAAGGGACAGTGAACACTGAAGCTTTCTTT. Translating gives CASGLVQGTVNTEAFF.